This T cell receptor (beta chain) stems from a study of T-cell reconstitution after alpha-beta-depleted transplantation in children. Overall study findings and caveats: Recipient T cells and thymic progenitors that survived gave rise to the high TCRbeta diversity observed at day 60 in some patients. Reports say that about two months after transplant, the alpha-beta T cells came out of several hundred graft clones that had expanded. Once a year had passed after transplant, T-cell counts and diversity came mostly from newly produced T cells.

Trimming removed 0 bases at V and 6 bases at J, with 14 bases between. The CDR3 runs to 15 residues. The germline CDR1 and CDR2 sequences are SGDLS and YYNGEE. Preparation of the TCRbeta library involved a method that used unique molecular identifiers. TCRdb reprocessed the PCR reads with MiXCR, giving one entry per CDR3 protein. The sample consists of 300,000 to 400,000 distinct CDR3 sequences, around 15% of them appearing once. The sample holds many counts of this clonotype. Antigen specificity is unknown. This TCR came from a male patient aged 2-10 years who had a stem cell transplant for acute lymphoblastic leukemia, so the T cells may come from the graft donor. The V gene is TRBV9, the J gene TRBJ2-3; D call uncertain. Here the sequenced sample was PBMCs, mostly from graft donor cells, taken 360 days after TCRalphabeta/CD19-depleted stem cell transplant. The CDR3: CASSVAPGLDDTQYF. In nucleotides, the CDR3 is TGTGCCAGCAGCGTAGCGCCCGGTCTAGACGATACGCAGTATTTT.